These 6 T cell receptor beta chains share one sample of origin, sequenced in a study of identical twins. TCRdb reanalysed the 5' RACE reads using MiXCR and keeps one entry per CDR3 protein. Of 1.5 million to 2 million distinct CDR3 sequences listed, roughly 35% are singletons. Sequencing was performed on cord blood. These receptors all come from a newborn girl in good health.

The chain links TRBV6-1 to TRBJ1-5; D is undetermined. This CDR3 spans 14 amino acids. CDR1 is MNHNS, CDR2 SASEGT, per germline. The V gene lost 0 bases and the J gene lost 4 bases, with 7 bases spanning the gap. The DNA for the CDR3 is TGTGCCAGCAGTGAAGCCCTCTTGAATCAGCCCCAGCATTTT. Translated, it gives CASSEALLNQPQHF.

Concerning this clonotype itself: An end of the junction does not agree with germline; a read error may underlie this. The rearrangement uses TRBV7-9 and TRBJ2-3, with D possibly being TRBD1 or TRBD2 (6 bases each). There are 14 residues in the CDR3. Per the germline V gene, CDR1 is SEHNR and CDR2 is FQNEAQ (reference sequence). CDR3 loop: CPSRTGALLDTQYF. The CDR3 nucleotides read TGTCCCAGCAGGACGGGGGCCTTACTAGATACGCAGTATTTT. The full variable domain, completed using reference TRBV7-9 and TRBJ2-3, is DTGVSQNPRHKITKRGQNVTFRCDPISEHNRLYWYRQTLGQGPEFLTYFQNEAQLEKSRLLSDRFSAERPKGSFSTLEIQRTEQGDSAMYLCPSRTGALLDTQYFGPGTRLTVL.

This clonotype showed up just a few times. The chain is built from TRBV28 and TRBJ2-3; TRBD1 matches 9 bases. Germline-derived CDR1 and CDR2 are MDHEN and SYDVKM. With V trimmed by 4 bases and J by 0 bases, 11 bases remained unmatched. This CDR3 is built from 18 residues. In DNA, the CDR3 is TGTGCCAGCAGTTCCTGGGACAGGGAGTCTTCTAGCACAGATACGCAGTATTTT. Its protein product is CASSSWDRESSSTDTQYF.

The sample holds one count of this clonotype. A junction boundary mismatches the germline segment, possibly from a read error. J is TRBJ2-1 and V is TRBV20-1; D gene uncertain. The CDR3 spans 12 residues. From germline, CDR1 is DFQATT and CDR2 SNEGSKA (reference sequence). In nucleotides, the CDR3 is TGCAGTTCTAGAATGAGGTACAATGAGCAGTTCTTC. This translates into CSSRMRYNEQFF.

This clonotype was counted only a few times. The genes are TRBV5-1 and TRBJ2-7, with 9 bases aligning to TRBD2. CDR3 length equals 15 residues. The V and J ends lost 3 bases and 4 bases, in that order; junction bases with no gene match: 8. Germline V gene lookup returns CDR1 SGHRS and CDR2 YFSETQ. The CDR3 DNA sequence: TGCGCCAGCAGCTCCGGGACTAGCTATTCGTACGAGCAGTACTTC. It is translated as CASSSGTSYSYEQYF.

This chain connects TRBV5-1 to TRBJ1-5, with 10 bases that match TRBD1. CDR1 SGHRS and CDR2 YFSETQ come from the germline V gene. Trimming took 4 bases from V and 5 from J; bases not matched to a gene: 6. The CDR3 consists of 15 residues. The CDR3 coding sequence is TGCGCCAGCAGCCCCGGGACAGGGGACCATCAGCCCCAGCATTTT. It codes for CASSPGTGDHQPQHF.